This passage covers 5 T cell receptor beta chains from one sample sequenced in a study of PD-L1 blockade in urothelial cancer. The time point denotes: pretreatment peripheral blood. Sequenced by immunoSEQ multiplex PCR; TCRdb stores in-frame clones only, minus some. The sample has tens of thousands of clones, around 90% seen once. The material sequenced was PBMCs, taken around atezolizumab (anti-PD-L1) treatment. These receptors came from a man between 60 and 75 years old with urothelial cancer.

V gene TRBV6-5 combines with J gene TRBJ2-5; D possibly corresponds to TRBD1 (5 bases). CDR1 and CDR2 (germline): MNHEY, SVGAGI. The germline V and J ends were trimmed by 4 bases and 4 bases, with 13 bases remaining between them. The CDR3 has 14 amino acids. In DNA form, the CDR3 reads TGTGCCAGCAGTTCCTATCAGGGAACAGAGACCCAGTACTTC. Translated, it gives CASSSYQGTETQYF.

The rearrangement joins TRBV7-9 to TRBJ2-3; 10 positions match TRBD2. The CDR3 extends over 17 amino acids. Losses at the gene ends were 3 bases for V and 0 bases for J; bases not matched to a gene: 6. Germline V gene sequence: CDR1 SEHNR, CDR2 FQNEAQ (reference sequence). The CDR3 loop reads CASSFERGGLSTDTQYF. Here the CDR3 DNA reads TGTGCCAGCAGCTTTGAGCGGGGGGGCCTAAGCACAGATACGCAGTATTTT. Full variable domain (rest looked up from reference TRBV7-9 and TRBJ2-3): DTGVSQNPRHKITKRGQNVTFRCDPISEHNRLYWYRQTLGQGPEFLTYFQNEAQLEKSRLLSDRFSAERPKGSFSTLEIQRTEQGDSAMYLCASSFERGGLSTDTQYFGPGTRLTVL.

DNA for the CDR3: TGTGCCAGCAGCCAGAGGAACTATGGCTACACCTTC. It encodes CASSQRNYGYTF. This rearrangement joins TRBV11-2 to TRBJ1-2; D gene ambiguous. CDR3 size: 12 residues. Trimming left V 5 bases short and J 2 bases short, with 6 bases between. Per germline, CDR1 SGHAT and CDR2 FQNNGV. Complete variable domain (other parts from reference TRBV11-2 and TRBJ1-2): EAGVAQSPRYKIIEKRQSVAFWCNPISGHATLYWYQQILGQGPKLLIQFQNNGVVDDSQLPKDRFSAERLKGVDSTLKIQPAKLEDSAVYLCASSQRNYGYTFGSGTRLTVV.

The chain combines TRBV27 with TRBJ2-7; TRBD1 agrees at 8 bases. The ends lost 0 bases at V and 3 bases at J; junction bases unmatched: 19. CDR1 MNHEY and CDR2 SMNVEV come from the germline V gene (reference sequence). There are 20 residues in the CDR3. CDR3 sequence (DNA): TGTGCCAGCAGTTTATCGCGCTTAAGTTTACCGGACAGGGTTCTCTACGAGCAGTACTTC. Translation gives CASSLSRLSLPDRVLYEQYF.

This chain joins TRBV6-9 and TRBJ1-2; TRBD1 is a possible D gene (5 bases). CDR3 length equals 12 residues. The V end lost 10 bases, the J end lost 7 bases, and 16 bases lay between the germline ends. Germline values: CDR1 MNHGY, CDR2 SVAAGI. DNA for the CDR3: TGTGCCATCCTTCGGGGGAATTGTGGCTACACCTTC. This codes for CAILRGNCGYTF.